The 32 T cell receptor beta chains given below trace back to one sample, sequenced in a study of CD8 T cells in ankylosing spondylitis. TCRdb re-analysed the 5' RACE reads in MiXCR, keeping a single row per CDR3 protein. In the table there are some 8,900 distinct CDR3 sequences, 3.9% of which are singletons. The material sequenced was blood, either unsorted or a sorted T cell fraction (not recorded which). Receptors originate from a female donor with ankylosing spondylitis or in good health (not recorded which).

In this sample, this clonotype turned up many times. The chain combines TRBV9 with TRBJ1-6; D gene uncertain. This CDR3 region has 12 residues. The germline CDR1 and CDR2 sequences are SGDLS and YYNGEE. V was cut by 4 bases and J by 10 bases, with 9 bases left in between. CDR3: CASSPGRSPLHF. DNA of the CDR3: TGTGCCAGCAGCCCCGGCAGGTCACCCCTCCACTTT.

This clonotype was observed many times. The chain has TRBV9 and TRBJ2-1, with a tentative D call TRBD1 (5 bases). CDR1 and CDR2 (germline): SGDLS, YYNGEE. The CDR3 totals 16 residues. V shed 3 bases and J shed 7 bases, with 20 bases lying between them. The CDR3 here is CASSGGAGLMDNEQFF. CDR3 nucleotide sequence: TGTGCCAGCAGCGGTGGGGCAGGCCTCATGGATAATGAGCAGTTCTTC.

The chain recombines TRBV9 with TRBJ2-7; D is possibly TRBD1 (5 bases). This CDR3 has 15 residues. CDR1 and CDR2 from the germline V gene are SGDLS and YYNGEE. V lost 2 bases and J lost 5, with 17 bases in between. The CDR3 here is CASSVEGVRGHEQYF. The CDR3 coding sequence is TGTGCCAGCAGCGTTGAAGGGGTCCGTGGGCACGAGCAGTACTTC.

By frequency in the sample, this clonotype is large (0.1 to 1%). The rearrangement links TRBV9 to TRBJ1-1; no clear D gene. V dropped 0 bases and J dropped 0 bases, with 6 bases sitting between them. This CDR3 spans 14 amino acids. CDR1 and CDR2 (germline): SGDLS, YYNGEE. The CDR3 protein is CASSVAGVNTEAFF. The CDR3 DNA sequence: TGTGCCAGCAGCGTAGCAGGAGTGAACACTGAAGCTTTCTTT.

This chain joins TRBV9 and TRBJ1-1, with D perhaps matching TRBD1 (5 bases). Per the germline V gene, CDR1 is SGDLS and CDR2 is YYNGEE. The CDR3 runs to 12 residues. V was cut by 5 bases and J by 6 bases, with 11 bases left in between. The CDR3 DNA is TGTGCCAGCAGTCGAGGGACGGCTGAAGCTTTCTTT. This encodes CASSRGTAEAFF.

The chain has TRBV9 and TRBJ2-1; possible D gene TRBD1, 5 bases. V was pared by 7 bases and J by 13 bases, with 18 bases between. This CDR3 spans 12 amino acids. Germline V gene data show CDR1 as SGDLS and CDR2 as YYNGEE. CDR3 region: CASGTGATIQFF. The CDR3 DNA follows: TGTGCCAGCGGAACAGGCGCTACCATACAGTTCTTC.

This clonotype was found many times. The chain is built from TRBV9 and TRBJ1-4; D perhaps matches TRBD1 (6 bases). This CDR3 contains 14 residues. Trimming took off 3 bases at V and 6 bases at J, with 12 bases between the two ends. In germline, CDR1 is SGDLS, CDR2 YYNGEE. The CDR3 loop is CASSAGEKDEKLFF. As DNA, the CDR3 is TGTGCCAGCAGCGCAGGGGAAAAGGATGAAAAACTGTTTTTT. Full variable domain (missing parts from reference TRBV9 and TRBJ1-4): DSGVTQTPKHLITATGQRVTLRCSPRSGDLSVYWYQQSLDQGLQFLIQYYNGEERAKGNILERFSAQQFPDLHSELNLSSLELGDSALYFCASSAGEKDEKLFFGSGTQLSVL.

Details on this clonotype: This may come from a read error, since a much larger clone is one base off. The chain employs TRBV9 and TRBJ1-3, with TRBD1 as a possible D gene (6 bases). This CDR3 region has 16 residues. In germline, CDR1 is SGDLS, CDR2 YYNGEE. The CDR3 loop reads CVSSAPGAPSGNTIYF. CDR3 DNA sequence: TGTGTCAGCAGCGCCCCAGGGGCCCCCTCTGGAAACACCATATATTTT.

This clonotype ranks as medium-sized. The rearrangement links TRBV9 to TRBJ1-3; the match to TRBD1 covers 8 bases. CDR3 size: 16 residues. Trimming at V came to 3 bases and at J to 8 bases, leaving 13 bases not matched to a gene. Germline loops: CDR1 SGDLS, CDR2 YYNGEE. CDR3 sequence (DNA): TGTGCCAGCAGCGGTCGGACAGGGCTAAATCGGGACACCATATATTTT. Its translation: CASSGRTGLNRDTIYF.

This clonotype was detected many times. This chain joins TRBV9 and TRBJ2-3; 9 nucleotides match TRBD1. J lost 4 bases, V lost 3 bases, and 9 bases had no gene match. The CDR3 spans 16 residues. Germline CDR1 SGDLS, CDR2 YYNGEE. The CDR3 DNA is TGTGCCAGCAGCGCGTACAGGGGGCTAGCTTCAGATACGCAGTATTTT. Translated, it gives CASSAYRGLASDTQYF.

A few counts support this clonotype. The chain uses TRBV9 and TRBJ2-7, with 9 bases that match TRBD2. This CDR3 region has 14 residues. Per the germline V gene, CDR1 is SGDLS and CDR2 is YYNGEE. Losses at the gene ends were 3 bases for V and 1 base for J; bases not matched to a gene: 2. The CDR3 region is CASSASGTSYEQYF. In nucleotides, the CDR3 is TGTGCCAGCAGCGCTAGCGGGACTTCCTACGAGCAGTACTTC.

This clonotype was seen at least ten times. The chain has TRBV9 and TRBJ1-1; D is ambiguous. V was shortened by 0 bases and J by 5 bases, with 11 bases between the two germline ends. CDR3 size: 14 residues. Germline V gene lookup returns CDR1 SGDLS and CDR2 YYNGEE. The CDR3 spells CASSVGAEGTEAFF. CDR3 sequence (DNA): TGTGCCAGCAGCGTAGGTGCGGAAGGAACTGAAGCTTTCTTT.

This clonotype has ten or more counts. DNA of the CDR3: TGTGCCAGCAGCGTAGACGGCGGGGGGCTCGAAACCGTCAAAGCGTCCAAAAACATTCAGTACTTC. Protein: CASSVDGGGLETVKASKNIQYF. The V call is TRBV9, the J call TRBJ2-4; 8 nucleotides agree with TRBD2. Per germline, CDR1 SGDLS and CDR2 YYNGEE. CDR3 length: 22 amino acids. V shed 0 bases and J 2 bases; nucleotides not matched to a gene: 22. Based on the CDR3 plus reference TRBV9 and TRBJ2-4, the full variable domain is DSGVTQTPKHLITATGQRVTLRCSPRSGDLSVYWYQQSLDQGLQFLIQYYNGEERAKGNILERFSAQQFPDLHSELNLSSLELGDSALYFCASSVDGGGLETVKASKNIQYFGAGTRLSVL.

In its sample, this clonotype is medium-sized (0.01 to 0.1%). The chain recombines TRBV9 with TRBJ2-3, with 9 bases identical to TRBD2. The CDR3 length is 18 residues. CDR1 and CDR2 from the germline V gene are SGDLS and YYNGEE. The junction had 13 bases not matched to a gene; V was cut back by 4 bases and J by 1 base. In DNA, the CDR3 is TGTGCCAGCAGCCCCCGGACTAGCGAGTACGCGGGCACAGATACGCAGTATTTT. It codes for CASSPRTSEYAGTDTQYF.

This clonotype was seen a handful of times. The V and J genes are TRBV9 and TRBJ2-2; TRBD2 might be the D (6 bases). CDR1 SGDLS and CDR2 YYNGEE come from the germline V gene. The CDR3 sequence is 15 residues long. Trimming took off 3 bases at V and 2 bases at J, with 11 bases between the two ends. CDR3 sequence (DNA): TGTGCCAGCAGCGCCCGGGACTCCAACACCGGGGAGCTGTTTTTT. It specifies CASSARDSNTGELFF.

This clonotype was recorded many times. The rearrangement uses TRBV9 and TRBJ1-2; D gene ambiguous. The CDR3 loop spans 13 amino acids. CDR1 is SGDLS, CDR2 YYNGEE, per germline. The germline V and J ends were trimmed by 7 bases and 2 bases, with 12 bases remaining between them. CDR3 in DNA: TGTGCCAGCTCGGCCGAAGCCAACTATGGCTACACCTTC. It specifies CASSAEANYGYTF.

Concerning this clonotype itself: The junction and the germline gene differ at one end; a read error may be behind it. The rearrangement joins TRBV9 to TRBJ2-1; D remains unclear. CDR3 length equals 15 residues. Germline V gene sequence: CDR1 SGDLS, CDR2 YYNGEE. The CDR3 here is CASIVDGVASNEQFF. CDR3 bases: TGTGCCAGCATCGTAGATGGGGTGGCCTCCAATGAGCAGTTCTTC.

This clonotype qualifies as medium-sized. V gene TRBV9 combines with J gene TRBJ2-7; no clear D. The CDR3 sequence is 15 residues long. Germline loops: CDR1 SGDLS, CDR2 YYNGEE. Trimming took off 0 bases at V and 0 bases at J, with 10 bases between the two ends. This CDR3 is CASSVGDLASYEQYF. CDR3 DNA sequence: TGTGCCAGCAGCGTAGGTGACCTGGCCTCCTACGAGCAGTACTTC.

In its sample, this clonotype is medium-sized. J is TRBJ1-1 and V is TRBV9; 8 nucleotides agree with TRBD1. The V gene end was trimmed by 4 bases and the J gene end by 4 bases; junction bases not matched to a gene: 9. Germline loops: CDR1 SGDLS, CDR2 YYNGEE. CDR3 size: 15 residues. The CDR3, as DNA: TGTGCCAGCAGCCCCTCAAGGACAGGGTCCACTGAAGCTTTCTTT. Amino acids: CASSPSRTGSTEAFF.

In its sample, this clonotype is medium-sized. The CDR3 sequence: CASSVGRGTGAGETQYF. For the CDR3, the DNA is TGTGCCAGCAGCGTAGGGAGGGGGACAGGGGCGGGAGAGACCCAGTACTTC. The J gene is TRBJ2-5, the V gene TRBV9; 10 bases line up with TRBD1. The V gene's germline CDR1 is SGDLS and CDR2 YYNGEE. V lost 0 bases to trimming and J lost 4 bases; unmatched junction nucleotides: 9. The CDR3 contains 17 residues.

This clonotype was found many times. This chain links TRBV9 with TRBJ1-2; D not certain. The CDR3 is 14 amino acids. Germline V lookup: CDR1 SGDLS, CDR2 YYNGEE. With 2 bases removed from V and 0 bases from J, the gap between germline ends came to 8 bases. The CDR3 is CASSVASSNYGYTF. The CDR3 nucleotides are TGTGCCAGCAGCGTCGCGTCCTCTAACTATGGCTACACCTTC.

This clonotype was detected a few times. The chain links TRBV9 to TRBJ2-2, with D tentatively TRBD1 or TRBD2 (5 bases each). V lost 3 bases and J lost 3, with 12 bases in between. This CDR3 is built from 15 residues. In germline, CDR1 is SGDLS, CDR2 YYNGEE. CDR3 in DNA: TGTGCCAGCAGCGGCCAGGGAGAGCACACCGGGGAGCTGTTTTTT. Its translation is CASSGQGEHTGELFF.

In its sample, this clonotype was seen many times. The chain links TRBV9 to TRBJ1-2; the D is unclear. This CDR3 has 15 residues. Per the germline V gene, CDR1 is SGDLS and CDR2 is YYNGEE. Deletions cut 0 bases from V and 2 bases from J, with 11 bases between. Here the CDR3 DNA reads TGTGCCAGCAGCGTAGGTGGAGATTGCAACTATGGCTACACCTTC. Residues: CASSVGGDCNYGYTF.

This clonotype was counted at least ten times. The chain joins TRBV9 to TRBJ2-3; the match to TRBD2 covers 9 bases. The CDR3 has 16 residues. Germline trimming cut 0 bases from V and 4 bases from J; bases unmatched to any gene: 6. Germline V gene lookup returns CDR1 SGDLS and CDR2 YYNGEE. The CDR3 nucleotides read TGTGCCAGCAGCGTAGGGGCTAGCGGGGCTTCAGATACGCAGTATTTT. Protein product: CASSVGASGASDTQYF. The variable domain in full, with the rest retrieved from reference TRBV9 and TRBJ2-3, is DSGVTQTPKHLITATGQRVTLRCSPRSGDLSVYWYQQSLDQGLQFLIQYYNGEERAKGNILERFSAQQFPDLHSELNLSSLELGDSALYFCASSVGASGASDTQYFGPGTRLTVL.

This clonotype was counted many times. The gene calls are TRBV25-1 and TRBJ2-1; TRBD1 agrees at 7 bases. There are 15 residues in the CDR3. Germline V gene lookup returns CDR1 MGHDK and CDR2 SYGVNS. V lost 7 bases to trimming and J lost 4 bases; unmatched junction nucleotides: 10. The CDR3 nucleotides are TGTGCCAGCACCCTAAGGGACAGACAATACAATGAGCAGTTCTTC. Translated: CASTLRDRQYNEQFF.

This clonotype is categorized as medium-sized (0.01 to 0.1%). The chain links TRBV9 to TRBJ1-1, with 10 bases identical to TRBD1. The CDR3 has 16 residues. Germline V lookup: CDR1 SGDLS, CDR2 YYNGEE. Trimming took 2 bases from V and 1 from J; bases not matched to a gene: 5. CDR3 in amino acids: CASSVPGQGSNTEAFF. The CDR3 nucleotides read TGTGCCAGCAGCGTCCCGGGACAGGGGTCGAACACTGAAGCTTTCTTT.

This clonotype has at least ten counts. The J gene is TRBJ1-1, the V gene TRBV9; D call uncertain. Looked up from germline, CDR1 is SGDLS and CDR2 is YYNGEE. Trimming left V 4 bases short and J 1 base short, with 11 bases between. The CDR3 runs 14 residues. CDR3 loop: CASSPPRGNTEAFF. The CDR3 DNA follows: TGTGCCAGCAGCCCGCCCCGGGGGAACACTGAAGCTTTCTTT. Full variable domain (remainder filled in from reference TRBV9 and TRBJ1-1): DSGVTQTPKHLITATGQRVTLRCSPRSGDLSVYWYQQSLDQGLQFLIQYYNGEERAKGNILERFSAQQFPDLHSELNLSSLELGDSALYFCASSPPRGNTEAFFGQGTRLTVV.

This clonotype was counted ten times or more. The chain employs TRBV9 and TRBJ2-3; TRBD1 might be the D (7 bases). Trimming pared 3 bases from V and 6 bases from J, leaving 23 bases between. The CDR3 runs 17 residues. Germline V lookup: CDR1 SGDLS, CDR2 YYNGEE. The CDR3: CASSGNRGSNRGDTQYF. CDR3 DNA sequence: TGTGCCAGCAGCGGGAACAGGGGTTCCAACCGGGGGGATACGCAGTATTTT.

This clonotype is judged medium-sized. The chain employs TRBV9 and TRBJ2-1; D unclear. This CDR3 is built from 14 residues. Trimming removed 0 bases from V and 5 bases from J, with 9 bases in between. Germline V lookup: CDR1 SGDLS, CDR2 YYNGEE. Here the CDR3 DNA reads TGTGCCAGCAGCGTAGGACGCTGGGACAATGAGCAGTTCTTC. It encodes CASSVGRWDNEQFF.

This clonotype was recorded at least ten times. The CDR3 nucleotides are TGTGCCAGCAGCGAGGGCGTTGGAGTTCGCTACGAGCAGTACTTC. This sequence encodes CASSEGVGVRYEQYF. V and J are TRBV9 and TRBJ2-7; D not certain. The germline V gene has CDR1 SGDLS and CDR2 YYNGEE. The CDR3 contains 15 residues. V lost 3 bases to trimming and J lost 3 bases, with 16 bases between them.

The V call is TRBV9, the J call TRBJ2-1; D is perhaps TRBD1 or TRBD2 (5 bases each). The V gene's germline CDR1 is SGDLS and CDR2 YYNGEE. The V and J ends lost 7 bases and 3 bases respectively, with 14 bases between them. The CDR3 runs to 14 residues. The CDR3, as DNA: TGTGCCAGCGACCGGGACGGTAACTACAATGAGCAGTTCTTC. Protein product: CASDRDGNYNEQFF.

This clonotype was recorded at least ten times. This chain links TRBV9 with TRBJ2-2; D remains unclear. This CDR3 has 14 residues. The V gene's germline CDR1 is SGDLS and CDR2 YYNGEE. Trimming left V 0 bases short and J 1 base short, with 4 bases between. CDR3 region: CASSVGRNTGELFF. CDR3 DNA: TGTGCCAGCAGCGTAGGACGGAACACCGGGGAGCTGTTTTTT.